A single sample gave rise to the 4 T cell receptor beta chains below, sequenced in a study of cytomegalovirus exposure and HLA in healthy donors. It was with 60 Vbeta and 13 Jbeta primers that the PCR ran. The method was immunoSEQ multiplex PCR; TCRdb's version includes in-frame clones alone and lacks a portion of them. Of approximately 110,000 clones in the sample, approximately 84% were seen once. The material sequenced was PBMCs. These receptors all stem from a man between 50 and 59 years old in good health and CMV-seronegative.

This CDR3 reads CASCGGANTGELFF. In DNA form, the CDR3 reads TGTGCCAGCTGCGGGGGGGCGAACACCGGGGAGCTGTTTTTT. V usage is TRBV28 and J usage is TRBJ2-2; 9 bases match TRBD2. Germline-derived CDR1 and CDR2 are MDHEN and SYDVKM. The junction had 1 base not matched to a gene; V was cut back by 8 bases and J by 0 bases. The CDR3 is 14 residues long.

This clone has just one count. The chain employs TRBV25-1 and TRBJ2-1; 12 positions match TRBD2. Germline trimming cut 5 bases from V and 9 bases from J; bases unmatched to any gene: 11. The CDR3 contains 16 residues. The germline V gene has CDR1 MGHDK and CDR2 SYGVNS. The CDR3 reads CASSPPLAGGLSEQFF. The DNA of the CDR3 is TGTGCCAGCAGTCCCCCCCTAGCGGGGGGGCTGTCTGAGCAGTTCTTC.

V gene TRBV7-8 combines with J gene TRBJ1-1, with D possibly being TRBD1 (6 bases). Germline CDR1 is SGHVS and CDR2 is FQNEAQ. Trimming took 2 bases from V and 5 from J, leaving 9 bases between them. The CDR3 length is 13 residues. The CDR3 coding sequence is TGTGCCAGCAGCTTATTGAGGGGGACTGAAGCTTTCTTT. Translated: CASSLLRGTEAFF.

J is TRBJ1-1 and V is TRBV5-1, with a tentative D call TRBD1 (5 bases). CDR3 size: 13 residues. Trimming stripped 0 bases from V and 6 bases from J, with 9 bases between. Germline CDR1 and CDR2: SGHRS and YFSETQ. DNA of the CDR3: TGCGCCAGCAGCTTGGTGGGACTCTCTGAAGCTTTCTTT. It encodes CASSLVGLSEAFF.